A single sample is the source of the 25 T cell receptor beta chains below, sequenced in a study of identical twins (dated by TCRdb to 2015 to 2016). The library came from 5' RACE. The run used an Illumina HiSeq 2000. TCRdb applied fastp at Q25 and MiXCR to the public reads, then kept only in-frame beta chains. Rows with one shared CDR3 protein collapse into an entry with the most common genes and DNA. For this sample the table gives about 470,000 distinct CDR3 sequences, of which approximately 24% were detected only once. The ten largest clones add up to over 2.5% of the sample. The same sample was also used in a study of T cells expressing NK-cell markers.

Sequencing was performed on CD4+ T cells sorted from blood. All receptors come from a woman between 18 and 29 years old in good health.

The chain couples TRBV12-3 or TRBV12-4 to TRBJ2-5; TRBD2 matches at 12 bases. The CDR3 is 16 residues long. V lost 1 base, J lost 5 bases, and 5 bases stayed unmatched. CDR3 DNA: TGTGCCAGCAGTTTAGGGCTAGCGGGAGGGGGTGAGACCCAGTACTTC. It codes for CASSLGLAGGGETQYF.

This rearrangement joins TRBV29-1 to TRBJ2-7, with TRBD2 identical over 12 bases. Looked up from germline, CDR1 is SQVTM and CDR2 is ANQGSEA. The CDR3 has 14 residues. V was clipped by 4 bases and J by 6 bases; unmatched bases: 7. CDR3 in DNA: TGCAGCGTTGGTCATACTAGCGGGAGGAGCGAGCAGTACTTC. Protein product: CSVGHTSGRSEQYF.

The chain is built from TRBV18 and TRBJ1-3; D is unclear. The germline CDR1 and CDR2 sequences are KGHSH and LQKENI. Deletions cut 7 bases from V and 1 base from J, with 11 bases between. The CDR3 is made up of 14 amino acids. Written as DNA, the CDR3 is TGTGCCAGCTTCCCCCAGTCGTCTGGAAACACCATATATTTT. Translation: CASFPQSSGNTIYF. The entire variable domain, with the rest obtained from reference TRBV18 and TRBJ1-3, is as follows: NAGVMQNPRHLVRRRGQEARLRCSPMKGHSHVYWYRQLPEEGLKFMVYLQKENIIDESGMPKERFSAEFPKEGPSILRIQQVVRGDSAAYFCASFPQSSGNTIYFGEGSWLTVV.

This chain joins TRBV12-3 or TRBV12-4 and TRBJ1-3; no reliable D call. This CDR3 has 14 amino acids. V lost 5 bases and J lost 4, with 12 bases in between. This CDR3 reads CASSPRLGGNTIYF. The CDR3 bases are TGTGCCAGCAGTCCCCGGTTGGGAGGAAACACCATATATTTT.

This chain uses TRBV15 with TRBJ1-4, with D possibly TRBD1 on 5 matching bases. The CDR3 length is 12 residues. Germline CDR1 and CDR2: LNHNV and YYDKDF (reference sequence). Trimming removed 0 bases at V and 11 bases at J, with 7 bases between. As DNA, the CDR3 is TGTGCCACCAGCAGAGAGCGGGGGAAACTGTTTTTT. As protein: CATSRERGKLFF.

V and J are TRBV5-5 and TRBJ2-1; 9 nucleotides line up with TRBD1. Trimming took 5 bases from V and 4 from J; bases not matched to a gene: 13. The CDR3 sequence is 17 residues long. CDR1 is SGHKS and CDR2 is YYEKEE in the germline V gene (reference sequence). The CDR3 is CASRTLQGAPGYNEQFF. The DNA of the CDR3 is TGTGCCAGCAGGACTTTACAGGGGGCGCCGGGTTACAATGAGCAGTTCTTC.

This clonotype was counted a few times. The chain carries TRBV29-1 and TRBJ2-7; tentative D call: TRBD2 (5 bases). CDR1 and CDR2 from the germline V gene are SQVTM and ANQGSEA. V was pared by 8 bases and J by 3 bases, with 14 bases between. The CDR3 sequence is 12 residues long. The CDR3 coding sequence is TGCAGCACGCGGACGGGGTACTACGAGCAGTACTTC. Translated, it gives CSTRTGYYEQYF.

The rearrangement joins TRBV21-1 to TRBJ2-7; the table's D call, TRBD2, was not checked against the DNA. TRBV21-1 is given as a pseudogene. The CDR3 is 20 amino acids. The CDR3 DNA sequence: TGTGCCAGCAGCCCTCAAGCCCTAGCGGGAGGCCCGATGTGCCTCTACGAGCAGTACTTC. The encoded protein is CASSPQALAGGPMCLYEQYF.

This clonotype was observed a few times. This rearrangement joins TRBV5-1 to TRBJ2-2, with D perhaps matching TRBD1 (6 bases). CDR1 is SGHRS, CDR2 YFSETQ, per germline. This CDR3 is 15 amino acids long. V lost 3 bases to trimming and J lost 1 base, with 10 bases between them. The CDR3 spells CASSSGHGNTGELFF. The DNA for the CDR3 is TGCGCCAGCAGCTCGGGACACGGGAACACCGGGGAGCTGTTTTTT. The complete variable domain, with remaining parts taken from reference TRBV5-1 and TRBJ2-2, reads KAGVTQTPRYLIKTRGQQVTLSCSPISGHRSVSWYQQTPGQGLQFLFEYFSETQRNKGNFPGRFSGRQFSNSRSEMNVSTLELGDSALYLCASSSGHGNTGELFFGEGSRLTVL.

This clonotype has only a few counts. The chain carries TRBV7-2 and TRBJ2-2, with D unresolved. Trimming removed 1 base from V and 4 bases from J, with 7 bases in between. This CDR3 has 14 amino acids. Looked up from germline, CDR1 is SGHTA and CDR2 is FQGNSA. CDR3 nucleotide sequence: TGTGCCAGCAGCTTAGAGTATAGCACCGGGGAGCTGTTTTTT. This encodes CASSLEYSTGELFF.

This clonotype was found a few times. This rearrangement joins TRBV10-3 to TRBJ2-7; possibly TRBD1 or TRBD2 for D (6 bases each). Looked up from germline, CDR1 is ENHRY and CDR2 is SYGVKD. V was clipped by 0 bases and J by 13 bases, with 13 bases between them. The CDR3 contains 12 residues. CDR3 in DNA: TGTGCCATCAGTGAGTCGTATACAGGGACTTACTTC. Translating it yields CAISESYTGTYF.

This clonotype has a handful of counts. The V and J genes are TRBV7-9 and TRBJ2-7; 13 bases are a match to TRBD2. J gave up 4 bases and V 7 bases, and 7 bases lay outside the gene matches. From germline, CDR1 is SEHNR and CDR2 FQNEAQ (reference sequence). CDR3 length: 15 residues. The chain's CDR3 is CASTAGTSGTYEQYF. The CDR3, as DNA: TGTGCCAGCACCGCCGGGACTAGCGGGACTTACGAGCAGTACTTC. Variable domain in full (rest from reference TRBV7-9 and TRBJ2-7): DTGVSQNPRHKITKRGQNVTFRCDPISEHNRLYWYRQTLGQGPEFLTYFQNEAQLEKSRLLSDRFSAERPKGSFSTLEIQRTEQGDSAMYLCASTAGTSGTYEQYFGPGTRLTVT.

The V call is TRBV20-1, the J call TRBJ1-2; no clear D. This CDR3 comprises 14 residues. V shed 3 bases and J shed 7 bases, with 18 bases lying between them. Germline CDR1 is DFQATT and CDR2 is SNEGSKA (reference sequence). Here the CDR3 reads CSARLRDSLVGYTF. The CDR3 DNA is TGCAGTGCTAGGTTGAGGGATAGTTTGGTTGGCTACACCTTC.

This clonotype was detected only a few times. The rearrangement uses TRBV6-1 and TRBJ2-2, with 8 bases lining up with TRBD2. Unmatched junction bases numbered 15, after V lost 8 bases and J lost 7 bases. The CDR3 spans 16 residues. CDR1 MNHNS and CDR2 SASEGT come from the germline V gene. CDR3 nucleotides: TGTGCCAGCGCATTCGCCTTGGGCGGGGGGAACGGGGAGCTGTTTTTT. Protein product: CASAFALGGGNGELFF.

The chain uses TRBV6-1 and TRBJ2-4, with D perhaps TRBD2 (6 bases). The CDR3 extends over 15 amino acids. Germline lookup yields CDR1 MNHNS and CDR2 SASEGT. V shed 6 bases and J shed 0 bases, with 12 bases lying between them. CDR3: CASSAGTPAKNIQYF. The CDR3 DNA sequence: TGTGCCAGCAGCGCGGGAACTCCAGCCAAAAACATTCAGTACTTC.

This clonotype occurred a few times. The CDR3 sequence is CASSYGAGGHEQFF. Here the CDR3 DNA reads TGTGCCAGCAGTTACGGGGCGGGGGGGCATGAGCAGTTCTTC. The chain has TRBV6-5 and TRBJ2-1; 9 nucleotides line up with TRBD2. CDR1 and CDR2 from the germline V gene are MNHEY and SVGAGI. This CDR3 has 14 amino acids. J lost 8 bases, V lost 2 bases, and 4 bases had no gene match.

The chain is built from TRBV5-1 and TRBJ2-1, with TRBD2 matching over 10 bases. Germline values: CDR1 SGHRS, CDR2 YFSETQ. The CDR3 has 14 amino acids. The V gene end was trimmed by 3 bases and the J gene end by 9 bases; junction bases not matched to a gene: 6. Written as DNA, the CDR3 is TGCGCCAGCAGCTCCGGGACTAGCGAATCTGAGCAGTTCTTC. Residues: CASSSGTSESEQFF.

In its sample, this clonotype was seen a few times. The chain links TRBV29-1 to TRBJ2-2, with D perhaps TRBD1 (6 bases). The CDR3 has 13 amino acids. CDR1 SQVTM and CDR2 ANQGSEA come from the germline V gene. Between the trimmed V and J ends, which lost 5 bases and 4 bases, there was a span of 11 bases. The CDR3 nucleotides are TGCAGCGTTCCAACAGGGTCCACCGGGGAGCTGTTTTTT. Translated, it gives CSVPTGSTGELFF.

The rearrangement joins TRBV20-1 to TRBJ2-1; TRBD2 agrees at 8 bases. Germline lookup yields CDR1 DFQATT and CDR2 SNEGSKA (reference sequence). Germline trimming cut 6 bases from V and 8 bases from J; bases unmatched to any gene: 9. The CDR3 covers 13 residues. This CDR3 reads CSARLGLVHEQFF. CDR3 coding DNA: TGCAGTGCGAGACTGGGACTAGTCCATGAGCAGTTCTTC.

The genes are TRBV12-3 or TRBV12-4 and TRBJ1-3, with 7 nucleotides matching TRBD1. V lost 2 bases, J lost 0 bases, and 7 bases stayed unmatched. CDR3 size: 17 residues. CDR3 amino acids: CASSLYDRVHSGNTIYF. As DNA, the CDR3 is TGTGCCAGCAGTTTATACGACAGGGTCCACTCTGGAAACACCATATATTTT.

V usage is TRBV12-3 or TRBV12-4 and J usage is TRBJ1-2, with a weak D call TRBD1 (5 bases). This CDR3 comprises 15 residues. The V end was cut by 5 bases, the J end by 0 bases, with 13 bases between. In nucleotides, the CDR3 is TGTGCCAGCAGTCCGAGACAGAGAACTAACTATGGCTACACCTTC. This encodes CASSPRQRTNYGYTF.

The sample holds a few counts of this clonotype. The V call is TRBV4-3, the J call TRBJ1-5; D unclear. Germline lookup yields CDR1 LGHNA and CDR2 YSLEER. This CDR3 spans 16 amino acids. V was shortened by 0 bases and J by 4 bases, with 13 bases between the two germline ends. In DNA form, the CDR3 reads TGCGCCAGCAGCCAAGATTCGGGCTCCCTGAATCAGCCCCAGCATTTT. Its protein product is CASSQDSGSLNQPQHF.

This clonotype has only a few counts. In DNA, the CDR3 is TGTGCCAGCAGGGGGGAACGGACGGGCTACGAGCAGTACTTC. Its translation is CASRGERTGYEQYF. The chain carries TRBV27 and TRBJ2-7, with D tentatively TRBD1 or TRBD2 (5 bases each). V dropped 6 bases and J dropped 3 bases, with 15 bases sitting between them. CDR3 length: 14 residues. Germline V lookup: CDR1 MNHEY, CDR2 SMNVEV (reference sequence).

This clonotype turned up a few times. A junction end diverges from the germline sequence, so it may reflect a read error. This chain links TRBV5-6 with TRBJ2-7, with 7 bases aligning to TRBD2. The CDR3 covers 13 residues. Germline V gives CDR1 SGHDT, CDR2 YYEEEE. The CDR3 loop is CASSLGLFNEQYF. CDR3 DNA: TGTGCCAGCAGTTTGGGACTATTCAACGAGCAGTACTTC.

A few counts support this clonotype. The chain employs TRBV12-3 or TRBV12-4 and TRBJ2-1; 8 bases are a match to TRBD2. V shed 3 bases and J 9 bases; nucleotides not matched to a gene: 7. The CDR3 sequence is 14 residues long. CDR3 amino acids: CASSFPGGAGEQFF. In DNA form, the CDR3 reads TGTGCCAGCAGTTTCCCCGGGGGGGCCGGTGAGCAGTTCTTC.